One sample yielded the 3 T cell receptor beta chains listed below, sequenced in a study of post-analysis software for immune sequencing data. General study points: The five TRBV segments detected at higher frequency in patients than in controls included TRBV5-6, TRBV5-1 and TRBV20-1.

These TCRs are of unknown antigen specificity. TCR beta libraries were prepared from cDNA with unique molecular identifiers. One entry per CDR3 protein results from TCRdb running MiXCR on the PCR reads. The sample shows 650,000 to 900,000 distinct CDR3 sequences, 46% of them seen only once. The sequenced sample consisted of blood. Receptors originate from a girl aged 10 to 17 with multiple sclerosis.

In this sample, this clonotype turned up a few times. The CDR3 loop is CASSSVGTSNHNEQFF. The CDR3 DNA sequence: TGTGCCAGCAGTTCAGTGGGAACTAGCAACCACAATGAGCAGTTCTTC. The chain is built from TRBV6-5 and TRBJ2-1, with D tentatively TRBD2 (6 bases). The germline CDR1 and CDR2 sequences are MNHEY and SVGAGI. Between the trimmed V and J ends, which lost 4 bases and 5 bases, there was a span of 18 bases. The CDR3 consists of 16 residues.

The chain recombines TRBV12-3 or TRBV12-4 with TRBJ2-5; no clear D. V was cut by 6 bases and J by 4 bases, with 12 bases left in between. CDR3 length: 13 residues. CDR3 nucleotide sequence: TGTGCCAGCAGGCTTTCTGGAATAGAGACCCAGTACTTC. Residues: CASRLSGIETQYF.

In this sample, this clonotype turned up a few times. The CDR3: CASSVGTSRTTDTQYF. The CDR3 bases are TGTGCCAGCAGCGTCGGGACTAGCAGAACCACAGATACGCAGTATTTT. The J gene is TRBJ2-3, the V gene TRBV9, with TRBD2 identical over 9 bases. The germline V gene has CDR1 SGDLS and CDR2 YYNGEE. V shed 2 bases and J 2 bases; nucleotides not matched to a gene: 6. The CDR3 contains 16 residues.